These 17 T cell receptor beta chains came from one sample sequenced in a study of blood T cell repertoires in COVID-19. TCRdb's copy holds only in-frame clones and misses some; the assay was immunoSEQ multiplex PCR. The table records 350,000 to 450,000 clones, approximately 89% of them present only once. The sample taken for sequencing was PBMCs or T cells enriched from blood (not recorded which). Source of these receptors: a woman in her thirties or forties who had been exposed to COVID-19.

The gene calls are TRBV12-3 or TRBV12-4 and TRBJ1-1; maybe TRBD1 (5 bases). The CDR3 sequence is 13 residues long. V was trimmed by 6 bases and J by 8 bases, leaving 16 bases between them. The CDR3 sequence is CASSKGARIEAFF. CDR3 nucleotide sequence: TGTGCCAGCAGCAAAGGGGCCAGAATAGAAGCTTTCTTT.

This chain links TRBV23-1 with TRBJ2-1, with D uncertain. TRBV23-1 is an ORF, and what it does is uncertain. The CDR3 is made up of 12 amino acids. Trimming pared 1 base from V and 10 bases from J, leaving 8 bases between. CDR3 loop: CASSQFRFEQFF. The CDR3 DNA follows: TGCGCCAGCAGTCAATTTCGGTTCGAGCAGTTCTTC.

The chain joins TRBV19 to TRBJ2-1, with 7 bases fitting TRBD2. From germline, CDR1 is LNHDA and CDR2 SQIVND (reference sequence). The CDR3 sequence is 17 residues long. Trimming cost V 7 bases and J 5 bases; bases outside gene matches: 17. CDR3 loop: CASTHLSPRGSDNEQFF. CDR3 nucleotides: TGTGCCAGTACCCATTTGAGCCCCCGCGGGAGTGACAATGAGCAGTTCTTC.

The chain links TRBV19 to TRBJ1-5, with D possibly TRBD1 on 6 matching bases. The ends were cut back, 6 bases at V and 1 base at J, with 10 bases in the middle. Germline CDR1 and CDR2: LNHDA and SQIVND (reference sequence). The CDR3 contains 14 residues. The CDR3 spells CASRQTGSNQPQHF. For the CDR3, the DNA is TGTGCCAGTAGGCAAACAGGGAGCAATCAGCCCCAGCATTTT.

This chain joins TRBV15 and TRBJ1-2, with 11 nucleotides matching TRBD1. V lost 1 base and J lost 8; bases outside the gene matches: 3. This CDR3 is 14 amino acids long. The germline V gene encodes CDR1 LNHNV and CDR2 YYDKDF (reference sequence). The chain's CDR3 is CATSRGGTGGGYTF. CDR3 coding DNA: TGTGCCACCAGCAGAGGTGGGACAGGGGGGGGCTACACCTTC.

This clone occurred once. This rearrangement joins TRBV25-1 to TRBJ2-3; the D is unclear. The CDR3 has 16 residues. Trimming shortened V by 3 bases and J by 0 bases, and 13 bases separated the two germline ends. Germline lookup yields CDR1 MGHDK and CDR2 SYGVNS. In DNA form, the CDR3 reads TGTGCCAGCAGTGATCGTCTGCAGGCCAGCACAGATACGCAGTATTTT. Protein sequence: CASSDRLQASTDTQYF.

This chain uses TRBV14 with TRBJ1-2; no clear D gene. The CDR3 has 15 residues. Germline assignment: CDR1 SGHDN and CDR2 FVKESK. V was cut by 0 bases and J by 7 bases, with 15 bases left in between. The CDR3 bases are TGTGCCAGCAGCCAAGATCTACGCGGGCCGGGTGGCTACACCTTC. It is translated as CASSQDLRGPGGYTF.

Concerning this clone itself: The sample holds other DNA sequences that translate to the same CDR3. The chain employs TRBV6-2 or TRBV6-3 and TRBJ1-2; no firm D call. With 0 bases removed from V and 7 bases from J, the gap between germline ends came to 3 bases. This CDR3 is 11 amino acids long. Germline values: CDR1 MNHEY, CDR2 SVGEGT. The CDR3 region is CASSYSSGYTF. DNA of the CDR3: TGTGCCAGCAGTTACTCTAGTGGCTACACCTTC.

The chain employs TRBV30 and TRBJ1-2; maybe TRBD1 (5 bases). This CDR3 is 13 amino acids long. V was shortened by 2 bases and J by 8 bases, with 15 bases between the two germline ends. The germline V gene has CDR1 GTSNPN and CDR2 SVGIG (reference sequence). As DNA, the CDR3 is TGTGCCTGGAGTCCCTACAGGAGAGAGGGCTACACCTTC. It encodes CAWSPYRREGYTF.

In this sample, this clone turned up once. CDR3 amino acids: CASSPTGNPGNTIYF. DNA of the CDR3: TGTGCCAGCAGTCCTACAGGGAACCCTGGAAACACCATATATTTT. The V and J genes are TRBV27 and TRBJ1-3; the D gene is possibly TRBD1 (6 bases). The germline V gene has CDR1 MNHEY and CDR2 SMNVEV (reference sequence). This CDR3 has 15 residues. Trimming took 5 bases from V and 2 from J, leaving 13 bases between them.

V and J are TRBV9 and TRBJ1-2; TRBD1 agrees at 11 bases. V gave up 0 bases and J gave up 3 bases; unmatched junction bases: 1. CDR1 SGDLS and CDR2 YYNGEE come from the germline V gene. CDR3 size: 15 residues. CDR3 sequence: CASSVGGQGDYGYTF. The DNA of the CDR3 is TGTGCCAGCAGCGTAGGGGGACAGGGGGACTATGGCTACACCTTC.

V and J are TRBV24-1 and TRBJ1-2, with D possibly being TRBD1 (6 bases). The germline V gene has CDR1 KGHDR and CDR2 SFDVKD. Trimming cost V 6 bases and J 8 bases, with 18 bases left between them. The CDR3 is made up of 14 amino acids. CDR3 DNA: TGTGCCACCAGTCTCACAGGGTATAAGGAGGGCTACACCTTC. Encoded protein: CATSLTGYKEGYTF.

As DNA, the CDR3 is TGTGCCAGCAGCGACAGGGGACGGGACACTGAAGCTTTCTTT. This sequence encodes CASSDRGRDTEAFF. The chain recombines TRBV13 with TRBJ1-1; 8 bases are shared with TRBD1. The CDR3 spans 14 residues. Germline CDR1 PRHDT, CDR2 FYEKMQ (reference sequence). The trim removed 5 bases at V and 3 bases at J, leaving 5 bases unmatched.

The rearrangement joins TRBV27 to TRBJ1-2; TRBD1 might be the D (5 bases). Trimming pared 4 bases from V and 0 bases from J, leaving 6 bases between. This CDR3 is built from 13 residues. Germline CDR1 MNHEY, CDR2 SMNVEV (reference sequence). For the CDR3, the DNA is TGTGCCAGCAGTTGGGGCACTAACTATGGCTACACCTTC. Translation gives CASSWGTNYGYTF.

The rearrangement links TRBV2 to TRBJ1-2; 7 bases are shared with TRBD1. Germline trimming cut 2 bases from V and 1 base from J; bases unmatched to any gene: 7. Per germline, CDR1 SNHLY and CDR2 FYNNEI. The CDR3 has 16 residues. This CDR3 reads CASSELNRGYNYGYTF. The CDR3 nucleotides read TGTGCCAGCAGTGAACTCAACAGGGGTTATAACTATGGCTACACCTTC.

The V call is TRBV2, the J call TRBJ2-7; 7 bases match TRBD1. The CDR3 spans 11 residues. Germline V gene data show CDR1 as SNHLY and CDR2 as FYNNEI. After removal of 8 bases from V and 2 bases from J, the junction contained 0 bases not matched to a gene. CDR3 DNA sequence: TGTGCCAGCCAGGGGGCCTACGAGCAGTACTTC. It encodes CASQGAYEQYF.

The chain is built from TRBV15 and TRBJ1-6; D is possibly TRBD1 (5 bases). V was clipped by 0 bases and J by 18 bases, with 15 bases between them. CDR1 LNHNV and CDR2 YYDKDF come from the germline V gene (reference sequence). The CDR3 loop spans 13 amino acids. The CDR3: CATSRDRQGKGHF. CDR3 sequence (DNA): TGTGCCACCAGCAGAGATAGGCAGGGCAAAGGCCACTTT.